The table lists the clone carrying this TCR beta chain with a count of one. The antigen is not known. This entry belongs to a study of graft-versus-host responses after intestinal transplantation. About the research overall: Multivisceral, liver-intestinal, or isolated intestinal grafts went to recipients. Each patient got anti-thymocyte globulin induction, then tacrolimus and steroids for roughly 3 years.

Clones were read by immunoSEQ multiplex PCR, and TCRdb kept only the in-frame ones, dropping some. In the table there are 25,000 to 35,000 clones, 85% to 95% of which are singletons. CDR1 is SGHAT, CDR2 FQNNGV, per germline. CDR3 length: 13 amino acids. The V and J ends lost 5 bases and 3 bases respectively, with 11 bases between them. Study-wide results and limits: Researchers found GvH clones in recipient marrow, and some showed up first in ileum or blood. Patients who carried graft-donor T cell macrochimerism also had high graft-versus-host to host-versus-graft clonal ratios in their allografts.

The receptor's source is a human patient who received an intestinal transplant, so some T cells may come from the graft donor. The chain combines TRBV11-2 with TRBJ2-7; D ambiguous. The source material was PBMCs, sampled roughly 62 days after intestinal transplant. CDR3 sequence (DNA): TGTGCCAGCAGCGTCGGTCTTATCTACGAGCAGTACTTC. Translated: CASSVGLIYEQYF.